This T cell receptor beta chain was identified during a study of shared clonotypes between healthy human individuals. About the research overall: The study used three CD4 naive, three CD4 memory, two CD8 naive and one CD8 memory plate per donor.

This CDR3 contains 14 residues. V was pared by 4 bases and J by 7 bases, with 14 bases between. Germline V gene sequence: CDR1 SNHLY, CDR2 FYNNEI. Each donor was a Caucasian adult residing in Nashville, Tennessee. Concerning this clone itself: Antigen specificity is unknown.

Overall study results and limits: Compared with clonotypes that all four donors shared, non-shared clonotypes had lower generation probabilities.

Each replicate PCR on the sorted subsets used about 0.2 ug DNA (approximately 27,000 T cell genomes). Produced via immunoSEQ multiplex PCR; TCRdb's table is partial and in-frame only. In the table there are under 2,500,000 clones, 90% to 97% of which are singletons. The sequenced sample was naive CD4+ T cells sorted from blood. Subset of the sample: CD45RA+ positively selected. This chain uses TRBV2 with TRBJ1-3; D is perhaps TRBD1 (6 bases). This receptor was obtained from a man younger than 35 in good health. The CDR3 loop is CASSVLQGENTIYF. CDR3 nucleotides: TGTGCCAGCAGTGTTTTACAGGGTGAGAACACCATATATTTT.